This TCR beta chain was identified in a study of CD8 T cells in ankylosing spondylitis. Points from the study as a whole: Relatively rare in peripheral blood, disease-linked clones were also CD8+. Made up of eight highly homologous variants, a TCR beta motif appeared characteristic of ankylosing spondylitis blood. Enrichment of disease-linked clones was reportedly significant in matched ankylosing spondylitis synovial fluid.

There are a few counts of this clonotype. Antigen unknown. Per germline, CDR1 DFQATT and CDR2 SNEGSKA (reference sequence). This CDR3 region has 15 residues. The V end lost 0 bases, the J end lost 9 bases, and 15 bases lay between the germline ends. 5'-RACE, quantitative and with molecular barcodes, yielded the TCR beta libraries. TCRdb processed the 5' RACE reads anew with MiXCR; each CDR3 protein has one entry. This sample yields roughly 440,000 distinct CDR3 sequences, of which approximately 17% are seen a single time; approximately 1% belongs to the top ten. Specimen: blood, either unsorted or a sorted T cell fraction (not recorded which). This sequence joins TRBV20-1 and TRBJ1-6, with D maybe TRBD1 (5 bases). The origin of this receptor is a male donor with ankylosing spondylitis. The CDR3 region is CSARDLAGIISPLHF. CDR3 nucleotide sequence: TGCAGTGCTAGAGATCTTGCAGGGATAATTTCACCCCTCCACTTT.